These T cell receptor beta chains were read from a single sample in a study of T cell repertoires in cytomegalovirus infection. TCRdb re-called the reads with MiXCR, one entry per CDR3 protein. Of roughly 190,000 distinct CDR3 sequences listed, approximately 9.7% are singletons. The sequenced sample was PBMCs. These receptors were obtained from a human donor in good health (CMV status not recorded). Some clones in this sample may be carry-over from other donors' samples. Both conserved end residues are trimmed from each CDR3. D genes are given only for firm matches.

len: 11; d_gene: -; v_gene: TRBV30; j_gene: TRBJ2-7; CDR3aa: AWSKWELSEQY
len: 12; d_gene: TRBD1; v_gene: TRBV28; j_gene: TRBJ1-5; CDR3aa: ASSTGASNQPQH
len: 9; d_gene: -; v_gene: TRBV10-2; j_gene: TRBJ2-1; CDR3aa: ASKLANEQF
len: 14; d_gene: -; v_gene: TRBV7-2; j_gene: TRBJ1-4; CDR3aa: ASSQARGMGIEKLF
len: 12; d_gene: TRBD1; v_gene: TRBV7-9; j_gene: TRBJ1-1; CDR3aa: ASSTDRGIPEAF
len: 12; d_gene: TRBD2; v_gene: TRBV7-4; j_gene: TRBJ2-7; CDR3aa: ASSPPTSVHEQY
len: 12; d_gene: -; v_gene: TRBV7-2; j_gene: TRBJ1-5; CDR3aa: ASSLGRVNQPQH
len: 12; d_gene: -; v_gene: TRBV7-8; j_gene: TRBJ1-2; CDR3aa: ASSLGPEGYGYT
len: 12; d_gene: -; v_gene: TRBV2; j_gene: TRBJ2-5; CDR3aa: ASSKGTGIETQY
len: 12; d_gene: TRBD1; v_gene: TRBV7-2; j_gene: TRBJ2-7; CDR3aa: ASIPGTGAREQY
len: 16; d_gene: TRBD2; v_gene: TRBV7-8; j_gene: TRBJ2-5; CDR3aa: ASSLDGRSGGAQETQY
len: 13; d_gene: -; v_gene: TRBV12-3/TRBV12-4; j_gene: TRBJ1-5; CDR3aa: ASSFSANSNQPQH
len: 14; d_gene: -; v_gene: TRBV5-5; j_gene: TRBJ1-1; CDR3aa: ASSAGYTGWDTEAF
len: 12; d_gene: TRBD1; v_gene: TRBV3-1; j_gene: TRBJ1-2; CDR3aa: ASSPITGGGGYT
len: 14; d_gene: TRBD2; v_gene: TRBV6-1; j_gene: TRBJ2-1; CDR3aa: ASSSRKAGTYNEQF
len: 13; d_gene: -; v_gene: TRBV7-2; j_gene: TRBJ2-7; CDR3aa: ASSPWVGPSYEQY
len: 13; d_gene: TRBD1; v_gene: TRBV19; j_gene: TRBJ1-5; CDR3aa: ASSAGGRSNQPQH
len: 13; d_gene: -; v_gene: TRBV7-2; j_gene: TRBJ1-5; CDR3aa: ASSLEGGGNQPQH
len: 14; d_gene: TRBD2; v_gene: TRBV5-8; j_gene: TRBJ2-1; CDR3aa: ASSLTLAGRSNEQF
len: 10; d_gene: TRBD1; v_gene: TRBV6-2/TRBV6-3; j_gene: TRBJ1-6; CDR3aa: ASTTGASPLH
len: 13; d_gene: -; v_gene: TRBV27; j_gene: TRBJ1-5; CDR3aa: ASSYNREANQPQH
len: 15; d_gene: -; v_gene: TRBV2; j_gene: TRBJ1-2; CDR3aa: ASSSGSGRLVGYGYT
len: 13; d_gene: -; v_gene: TRBV5-3; j_gene: TRBJ2-1; CDR3aa: ASSLVGGDYNEQF
len: 11; d_gene: -; v_gene: TRBV6-1; j_gene: TRBJ1-4; CDR3aa: ASAQGGGEKLF
len: 12; d_gene: -; v_gene: TRBV25-1; j_gene: TRBJ1-6; CDR3aa: ASSGDPRNSPLH
len: 11; d_gene: -; v_gene: TRBV7-2; j_gene: TRBJ2-7; CDR3aa: ASSSRGLSEQY
len: 10; d_gene: -; v_gene: TRBV24-1; j_gene: TRBJ1-1; CDR3aa: ATSGISREAF
len: 9; d_gene: -; v_gene: TRBV20-1; j_gene: TRBJ2-2; CDR3aa: SASRAGELF
len: 13; d_gene: -; v_gene: TRBV28; j_gene: TRBJ1-5; CDR3aa: ASSNLGGPDQPQH
len: 11; d_gene: TRBD2; v_gene: TRBV7-9; j_gene: TRBJ2-3; CDR3aa: ASRLAGVATQY
len: 11; d_gene: -; v_gene: TRBV6-2/TRBV6-3; j_gene: TRBJ1-5; CDR3aa: ASRTGEGQPQH
len: 10; d_gene: -; v_gene: TRBV24-1; j_gene: TRBJ1-2; CDR3aa: ATGDRNYGYT
len: 11; d_gene: -; v_gene: TRBV28; j_gene: TRBJ1-1; CDR3aa: ASSQDSNTEAF
len: 15; d_gene: TRBD2; v_gene: TRBV5-4; j_gene: TRBJ2-1; CDR3aa: ASSPTSGGNSYNEQF
len: 11; d_gene: -; v_gene: TRBV24-1; j_gene: TRBJ1-2; CDR3aa: ATSQGLDYGCT
len: 17; d_gene: TRBD2; v_gene: TRBV6-2/TRBV6-3; j_gene: TRBJ2-4; CDR3aa: ASRAGTSGSGLAKNIQY
len: 13; d_gene: -; v_gene: TRBV28; j_gene: TRBJ1-5; CDR3aa: ASSLQALRPQPQH
len: 13; d_gene: TRBD1; v_gene: TRBV7-2; j_gene: TRBJ2-7; CDR3aa: ASSLGGTGGYEQY
len: 12; d_gene: -; v_gene: TRBV19; j_gene: TRBJ1-5; CDR3aa: ASSILGYNQPQH
len: 14; d_gene: TRBD1; v_gene: TRBV27; j_gene: TRBJ2-3; CDR3aa: ASSPRRDRAADTQY
len: 11; d_gene: -; v_gene: TRBV7-2; j_gene: TRBJ2-7; CDR3aa: ASSLVGNYEQY
len: 17; d_gene: TRBD2; v_gene: TRBV27; j_gene: TRBJ2-1; CDR3aa: ASSWGRTSGGSSYNEQF
len: 10; d_gene: -; v_gene: TRBV7-2; j_gene: TRBJ1-2; CDR3aa: ASSLAFRGYT
len: 13; d_gene: TRBD1; v_gene: TRBV7-2; j_gene: TRBJ2-2; CDR3aa: ASSASGTVTGELF
len: 11; d_gene: -; v_gene: TRBV20-1; j_gene: TRBJ1-5; CDR3aa: SARPGEVKPQH
len: 11; d_gene: -; v_gene: TRBV10-3; j_gene: TRBJ1-1; CDR3aa: ATSREGNTEAF
len: 11; d_gene: -; v_gene: TRBV29-1; j_gene: TRBJ1-1; CDR3aa: SVELQQNTEAF
len: 11; d_gene: -; v_gene: TRBV29-1; j_gene: TRBJ1-1; CDR3aa: SVELGQLTEAF
len: 14; d_gene: TRBD1; v_gene: TRBV9; j_gene: TRBJ2-2; CDR3aa: ASSVARQGLHAELF
len: 13; d_gene: -; v_gene: TRBV12-3/TRBV12-4; j_gene: TRBJ2-1; CDR3aa: ASSGVKGLRGEQF
len: 10; d_gene: -; v_gene: TRBV24-1; j_gene: TRBJ2-4; CDR3aa: ATSDLIGGQY
len: 9; d_gene: -; v_gene: TRBV6-1; j_gene: TRBJ1-1; CDR3aa: ASKGQNEAF
len: 12; d_gene: -; v_gene: TRBV7-8; j_gene: TRBJ2-1; CDR3aa: ASSLSGSYNEQF
len: 11; d_gene: -; v_gene: TRBV15; j_gene: TRBJ1-6; CDR3aa: ATSRESQSPLH
len: 15; d_gene: TRBD1; v_gene: TRBV6-2/TRBV6-3; j_gene: TRBJ1-5; CDR3aa: ASSRSDRAYSNQPQH
len: 10; d_gene: -; v_gene: TRBV7-2; j_gene: TRBJ2-3; CDR3aa: ASTPTKVEQY
len: 14; d_gene: TRBD2; v_gene: TRBV5-4; j_gene: TRBJ2-3; CDR3aa: ASSLKQLAGVDTQY
len: 11; d_gene: -; v_gene: TRBV29-1; j_gene: TRBJ1-5; CDR3aa: SVERQLNQPQH
len: 11; d_gene: -; v_gene: TRBV7-2; j_gene: TRBJ2-1; CDR3aa: ASSLSSLEGQF